This TCR beta chain is from a study of blood T cell repertoires in COVID-19 (dated by TCRdb to 2018 to 2021). About the investigation overall: Samples covering the acute and convalescent phases of COVID-19 were provided by collaborators in the United States, Italy and Spain. The material from the prospective study consisted of cDNA or gDNA derived from T cells, B-cell-depleted T cells, or PBMCs. Subjects who had been exposed to COVID-19, were actively infected with it, or had recovered from it provided the deeply sampled blood TCRbeta repertoires that made up the dataset. The repertoires were released in a freely available public database intended as a resource for research on the immune response to SARS-CoV-2. The samples were drawn from the first 160 participants of the ongoing ImmuneRACE study and from 950 to 1,500 subjects provided by 6 global collaborators. A de-identified subject ID, COVID-19 status, age in years and sex were almost always included in the sample metadata. Where HLA class I and class II types were available, the types were taken from metadata supplied by the sample provider, not from assay-based typing. Study-level results and caveats: Clinical and demographic metadata were provided uncurated, with the amount varying by source and participant.

The CDR3 sequence holds 14 residues, the cysteine and phenylalanine included. Only CDR3 DNA remains: 42 bases, in frame from the first base. V is clipped by 5 bases and J by 2 bases, and the sequence between their germline boundaries is 13 bases long. CDR1 and CDR2, looked up from the germline V gene, are SGHNT and YENEEA. In the prospective study, participants were 18 to 89 years old, resided in about two dozen geographic areas of the United States, and were enrolled through a virtual design. Cohort assignment in the prospective study relied on participant-reported clinical history from a screening survey and a study questionnaire. ImmuneRACE Cohort 3 recovered participants were defined by two consecutive negative NP/OP PCR tests, healthcare professional clearance, or symptom resolution. In the prospective study, mobile phlebotomists collected whole blood, serum and a nasopharyngeal or oropharyngeal swab from each participant. Prospective study participants could optionally give additional blood draws and questionnaires over a roughly two-month period. Before DNA extraction, prospective study blood samples were shipped either frozen or at room temperature.

TCRbeta CDR3 regions were amplified from genomic DNA using the immunoSEQ Assay, a bias-controlled multiplex PCR. Concerning the study's data processing: The number of nucleated cells in each sample was estimated from the amplification of reference gene primers within the assay. To quantify the absolute abundance of each unique TCRbeta CDR3 rearrangement, sequence reads were collapsed and filtered. For each sample, productive Simpson clonality was calculated by taking the square root of Simpson's diversity index across productive rearrangements. The immuneACCESS repertoire file appears here via TCRdb, limited to in-frame rearrangements. These files lack a portion of the clones; in checked studies, under half of the deficit traces to unresolved V genes, and the cause of the others is not known. That table is the source of V, J and clone size, and D and trimming were worked out from the DNA. Present in this sample are about 210,000 clones, approximately 81% of which were seen just once. The ten largest make up roughly a sixth of the sample.

On this clone itself: What this receptor recognizes is not known. No quality values exist for individual bases; no much larger clone is one base distant.

Here the chain combines TRBV11-3 and TRBJ2-7; 5 matching bases give a weak D call of TRBD1. This TCR was sampled from a middle-aged man who had recovered from COVID-19. The source material was PBMCs or T cells enriched from blood (not recorded which). The nucleotides are TGTGCCAGCAGCCCCCAAGGGGAACCCTACGAGCAGTACTTC. It encodes CASSPQGEPYEQYF.